This T cell receptor (beta chain) was obtained from a study of blood T cell repertoires in COVID-19. Study in general: Collection of acute and convalescent COVID-19 samples took place in the United States, Italy and Spain.

In the authors' workflow: Estimated nucleated cell counts came from reference gene primer amplification. TCRdb's copy holds only in-frame clones and misses some; the assay was immunoSEQ multiplex PCR. Clone size and V and J calls were adopted from that table, with D and trimming inferred from the DNA. The table has roughly 500,000 clones, 80% to 90% seen once. All enrollees were roughly 18 to 95 years old and from under 25 US areas. Before being deemed recovered, Cohort 3 donors had two negative PCRs, clearance, or symptom resolution. CDR1 is MDHEN, CDR2 SYDVKM, per germline. The CDR3 consists of 13 residues. V was pared by 3 bases and J by 0 bases, with 5 bases between.

Sequencing was done on a sample of PBMCs or T cells enriched from blood (not recorded which). The sequence derives from an older woman who had recovered from COVID-19. The chain employs TRBV28 and TRBJ1-1, with D unresolved. The CDR3 bases are TGTGCCAGCAGTTTTGCGCTGAACACTGAAGCTTTCTTT. Translation gives CASSFALNTEAFF. The whole variable domain, remainder taken from reference TRBV28 and TRBJ1-1, is DVKVTQSSRYLVKRTGEKVFLECVQDMDHENMFWYRQDPGLGLRLIYFSYDVKMKEKGDIPEGYSVSREKKERFSLILESASTNQTSMYLCASSFALNTEAFFGQGTRLTVV.